The 14 T cell receptor beta chains below were found in one sample sequenced in a study of blood T cell repertoires in COVID-19. The table came from immunoSEQ multiplex PCR; TCRdb's copy has only in-frame clones and leaves some out. The sample contains roughly 17,000 clones, around 90% of which appear only once. Input material: peripheral blood. These receptors were obtained from a human donor in a cohort sampled during active COVID-19.

The chain combines TRBV2 with TRBJ1-3; D not resolved. Trimming removed 3 bases from V and 0 bases from J, with 6 bases in between. Germline V lookup: CDR1 SNHLY, CDR2 FYNNEI. The CDR3 loop spans 14 amino acids. In DNA form, the CDR3 reads TGTGCCAGCAGTGAGCGAAGCTCTGGAAACACCATATATTTT. Its translation is CASSERSSGNTIYF.

The CDR3 DNA is TGTGCCAGCAGCCCCAACACAGATACGCAGTATTTT. It codes for CASSPNTDTQYF. The J gene is TRBJ2-3, the V gene TRBV9; no firm D call. Germline-derived CDR1 and CDR2 are SGDLS and YYNGEE. The CDR3 is 12 residues long. Trimming shortened V by 4 bases and J by 2 bases, and 5 bases separated the two germline ends.

This clone is a singleton in its sample. The chain couples TRBV4-1 to TRBJ1-1; possibly TRBD1 for D (6 bases). The CDR3 extends over 15 amino acids. Germline CDR1 is MGHRA and CDR2 is YSYEKL. Trimming pared 4 bases from V and 3 bases from J, leaving 15 bases between. The CDR3 DNA is TGCGCCAGCAGCCCTGTGGGGGCTCGGGACACTGAAGCTTTCTTT. This translates into CASSPVGARDTEAFF.

The rearrangement links TRBV4-2 to TRBJ2-1; 8 bases line up with TRBD2. Germline V CDR1 and CDR2: LGHNA, YNFKEQ. J lost 6 bases, V lost 4 bases, and 11 bases had no gene match. The CDR3 runs 16 residues. CDR3 region: CASSRLGREAINEQFF. The CDR3 region has the DNA TGTGCCAGCAGCCGCTTGGGGCGGGAGGCGATCAATGAGCAGTTCTTC.

V gene TRBV3-1 (or the pseudogene TRBV3-2) combines with J gene TRBJ1-2; no firm D call. Germline V CDR1 and CDR2: LGHDT, YNNKEL (reference sequence). The CDR3 runs 14 residues. The germline V and J ends were trimmed by 7 bases and 1 base, with 13 bases remaining between them. The CDR3 protein is CASTPVAVNYGYTF. For the CDR3, the DNA is TGTGCCAGCACGCCAGTGGCAGTTAACTATGGCTACACCTTC.

The rearrangement uses TRBV4-2 and TRBJ1-3; a weak D match, TRBD1 (6 bases). V gave up 4 bases and J gave up 1 base, with 14 bases separating them. CDR3 length equals 16 residues. Germline V lookup: CDR1 LGHNA, CDR2 YNFKEQ. In nucleotides, the CDR3 is TGTGCCAGCAGCCCCGAAGTCAGGGGATCTGGAAACACCATATATTTT. Encoded protein: CASSPEVRGSGNTIYF.

The chain recombines TRBV18 with TRBJ1-1; perhaps TRBD1 as D (6 bases). The CDR3 sequence is 13 residues long. V was shortened by 3 bases and J by 6 bases, with 11 bases between the two germline ends. Germline CDR1 and CDR2: KGHSH and LQKENI. CDR3 region: CASSPPQGPEAFF. The CDR3 DNA reads TGTGCCAGCTCACCGCCACAGGGCCCTGAAGCTTTCTTT.

The chain carries TRBV19 and TRBJ1-4; 7 bases match TRBD1. Per the germline V gene, CDR1 is LNHDA and CDR2 is SQIVND (reference sequence). The V segment lost 3 bases and the J segment 6 bases; nucleotides outside the gene matches: 10. This CDR3 is 16 amino acids long. Here the CDR3 reads CASSMQGGRLDEKLFF. CDR3 coding DNA: TGTGCCAGTAGTATGCAAGGGGGCCGCTTGGATGAAAAACTGTTTTTT.

The J gene is TRBJ2-7, the V gene TRBV7-6; TRBD1 agrees at 7 bases. Per germline, CDR1 SGHVS and CDR2 FNYEAQ. Germline trimming cut 5 bases from V and 7 bases from J; bases unmatched to any gene: 8. The CDR3 has 13 amino acids. This CDR3 is CASSMQGVSEQYF. The CDR3 coding sequence is TGTGCCAGCAGCATGCAGGGGGTGAGTGAGCAGTACTTC.

The chain couples TRBV4-2 to TRBJ2-7; TRBD2 aligns across 10 bases. Germline V gene sequence: CDR1 LGHNA, CDR2 YNFKEQ. V lost 3 bases to trimming and J lost 3 bases; unmatched junction nucleotides: 5. The CDR3 loop spans 15 amino acids. CDR3 in DNA: TGTGCCAGCAGCCATTGGACTAGCGGTAACTACGAGCAGTACTTC. Protein: CASSHWTSGNYEQYF.

J is TRBJ2-7 and V is TRBV5-6; D might be TRBD1 (7 bases). Germline V gives CDR1 SGHDT, CDR2 YYEEEE. The CDR3 spans 14 residues. V was shortened by 0 bases and J by 2 bases, with 9 bases between the two germline ends. The CDR3 DNA is TGTGCCAGCAGCTTGGGCGGGACAGCCTACGAGCAGTACTTC. Its protein is CASSLGGTAYEQYF.

This rearrangement joins TRBV27 to TRBJ1-5; D is unclear. The CDR3 has 13 amino acids. V was clipped by 2 bases and J by 9 bases, with 11 bases between them. CDR1 and CDR2 (germline): MNHEY, SMNVEV (reference sequence). CDR3 region: CASSLTLSGPQHF. CDR3 DNA sequence: TGTGCCAGCAGTTTAACCCTCTCGGGGCCCCAGCATTTT.

The chain has TRBV7-9 and TRBJ1-2; D perhaps matches TRBD1 (6 bases). The length of the CDR3 is 14 residues. The germline gives CDR1 SEHNR, CDR2 FQNEAQ (reference sequence). V lost 5 bases and J lost 3, with 13 bases in between. CDR3 nucleotide sequence: TGTGCCAGCAGCCATGCAGGGGTCGACTATGGCTACACCTTC. Encoded protein: CASSHAGVDYGYTF.

This clone was observed a single time. The chain combines TRBV6-1 with TRBJ2-7, with a tentative D call TRBD1 (6 bases). Germline-derived CDR1 and CDR2 are MNHNS and SASEGT. Trimming left V 3 bases short and J 3 bases short, with 12 bases between. This CDR3 is 14 amino acids long. The CDR3 DNA reads TGTGCCAGCAGTGAGAATGTAGGGGGCTACGAGCAGTACTTC. It is translated as CASSENVGGYEQYF.